A single sample is the source of the 20 T cell receptor beta chains below, sequenced in a study of T cell repertoires in cytomegalovirus infection. TCRdb called the reads again in MiXCR, with one record for every CDR3 protein. The repertoire holds some 100,000 distinct CDR3 sequences, less than 25% seen once, with about 39% in the top ten. The sample was CD8+ T cells from PBMCs. The receptors here all came from a human donor in good health (CMV status not recorded). Some clones in this sample may be carry-over from other donors' samples.

The J gene is TRBJ2-7, the V gene TRBV11-2; 8 positions agree with TRBD1. Germline V gives CDR1 SGHAT, CDR2 FQNNGV. J lost 3 bases, V lost 5 bases, and 0 bases had no gene match. The CDR3 extends over 12 amino acids. The CDR3 sequence: CASSGQGYEQYF. The CDR3 nucleotides are TGTGCCAGCAGCGGACAGGGCTACGAGCAGTACTTC.

This clonotype was seen only a few times. The chain couples TRBV6-6 to TRBJ1-4; D gene ambiguous. This CDR3 has 16 residues. Per germline, CDR1 MNHNY and CDR2 SVGAGI (reference sequence). Trimming left V 4 bases short and J 0 bases short, with 12 bases between. CDR3 amino acids: CASSSNLGATNEKLFF. In DNA form, the CDR3 reads TGTGCCAGCAGTTCAAACCTAGGTGCAACTAATGAAAAACTGTTTTTT.

This clonotype was recorded many times. The J gene is TRBJ1-4, the V gene TRBV28; the D is unclear. V dropped 3 bases and J dropped 0 bases, with 8 bases sitting between them. This CDR3 spans 15 amino acids. In germline, CDR1 is MDHEN, CDR2 SYDVKM. The CDR3 spells CASSLYNPTNEKLFF. CDR3 DNA: TGTGCCAGCAGTTTGTACAACCCAACTAATGAAAAACTGTTTTTT. Using reference TRBV28 and TRBJ1-4 for the parts outside the CDR3, the full variable domain is DVKVTQSSRYLVKRTGEKVFLECVQDMDHENMFWYRQDPGLGLRLIYFSYDVKMKEKGDIPEGYSVSREKKERFSLILESASTNQTSMYLCASSLYNPTNEKLFFGSGTQLSVL.

Sample share makes this clonotype hyperexpanded. This chain joins TRBV28 and TRBJ2-3, with TRBD2 as a possible D gene (6 bases). The CDR3 runs 18 residues. In germline, CDR1 is MDHEN, CDR2 SYDVKM. V was clipped by 7 bases and J by 2 bases, with 25 bases between them. CDR3 protein: CASTLESGLQYNTDTQYF. CDR3 sequence (DNA): TGTGCCAGCACCCTGGAGTCGGGACTCCAATATAACACAGATACGCAGTATTTT.

The table lists this clonotype with many counts. The chain joins TRBV28 to TRBJ2-4, with unresolved D. In germline, CDR1 is MDHEN, CDR2 SYDVKM. The V end lost 8 bases, the J end lost 1 base, and 12 bases lay between the germline ends. The CDR3 is 14 residues long. In DNA form, the CDR3 reads TGTGCCAGCGCTCGGGCGGAGGCCAAAAACATTCAGTACTTC. It specifies CASARAEAKNIQYF.

The genes are TRBV7-9 and TRBJ2-4, with TRBD1 identical over 10 bases. The J segment lost 9 bases and the V segment lost 5 bases, leaving 10 bases of the junction unmatched. Germline CDR1 and CDR2: SEHNR and FQNEAQ (reference sequence). The CDR3 loop spans 15 amino acids. The CDR3 loop reads CASSAGQGNGAIQYF. CDR3 nucleotide sequence: TGTGCCAGCAGCGCGGGACAGGGGAATGGGGCCATTCAGTACTTC.

The V and J genes are TRBV7-3 and TRBJ2-2; TRBD1 matches 9 bases. CDR3 size: 17 residues. V was pared by 2 bases and J by 7 bases, with 11 bases of the junction left unmatched. Looked up from germline, CDR1 is SGHTA and CDR2 is FQGTGA. The CDR3 DNA sequence: TGTGCCAGCAGCTTAGGCACAGGGGGCGACCCTATCGGGGAGCTGTTTTTT. Residues: CASSLGTGGDPIGELFF.

The chain links TRBV25-1 to TRBJ1-2; TRBD1 matches 8 bases. The CDR3 has 16 amino acids. With 4 bases clipped from V and 3 bases from J, the junction kept 10 bases outside the gene matches. CDR1 and CDR2 (germline): MGHDK, SYGVNS. CDR3 DNA sequence: TGTGCCAGCAGTGCCACGGTACAGGGGGATTACTATGGCTACACCTTC. It encodes CASSATVQGDYYGYTF.

This clonotype came up a few times. The chain couples TRBV9 to TRBJ2-3; D may correspond to TRBD1 or TRBD2 (5 bases each). V lost 3 bases, J lost 2 bases, and 13 bases lay in between. Germline CDR1 is SGDLS and CDR2 is YYNGEE. This CDR3 region has 15 residues. The CDR3 loop reads CASSAHGASTDTQYF. In nucleotides, the CDR3 is TGTGCCAGCAGCGCCCACGGGGCGTCCACAGATACGCAGTATTTT.

This clonotype was counted ten times or more. J is TRBJ1-1 and V is TRBV6-2 or TRBV6-3; D uncertain. V was clipped by 6 bases and J by 8 bases, with 16 bases between them. CDR3 length equals 13 residues. Germline values: CDR1 MNHEY, CDR2 SVGEGT. In DNA, the CDR3 is TGTGCCAGCAGCCCCCGGTTCGCCGGCGAAGCTTTCTTT. It is translated as CASSPRFAGEAFF.

There are many counts of this clonotype. The V and J genes are TRBV11-1 and TRBJ1-1; TRBD1 aligns across 9 bases. CDR1 is SGHAT, CDR2 FQDESV, per germline (reference sequence). J lost 0 bases, V lost 6 bases, and 5 bases had no gene match. The CDR3 contains 15 residues. The CDR3 spells CASRSGQGLNTEAFF. In DNA form, the CDR3 reads TGTGCCAGCAGGTCGGGACAGGGCTTGAACACTGAAGCTTTCTTT.

This clonotype was found many times. The chain has TRBV2 and TRBJ1-1; TRBD1 is a possible D gene (6 bases). Germline V CDR1 and CDR2: SNHLY, FYNNEI. Trimming stripped 9 bases from V and 0 bases from J, with 14 bases between. CDR3 length: 14 residues. CDR3 protein: CASQPDRLNTEAFF. CDR3 nucleotides: TGTGCCAGTCAGCCGGACAGATTGAACACTGAAGCTTTCTTT.

The J gene is TRBJ2-3, the V gene TRBV10-3; D call uncertain. The V end was cut by 3 bases, the J end by 3 bases, with 10 bases between. The CDR3 loop spans 14 amino acids. Germline V lookup: CDR1 ENHRY, CDR2 SYGVKD. CDR3 sequence (DNA): TGTGCCATCAGTGAACTCCGGAGTACAGATACGCAGTATTTT. Amino acids: CAISELRSTDTQYF.

This clonotype has ten or more counts. The chain links TRBV12-5 to TRBJ2-3; 9 nucleotides match TRBD1. Germline trimming cut 5 bases from V and 3 bases from J; bases unmatched to any gene: 6. CDR3 length equals 15 residues. Germline values: CDR1 LGHNT, CDR2 FRNRAP. The CDR3 DNA follows: TGTGCTAGTGGTACGAACAGGGGGCGGACAGATACGCAGTATTTT. Its protein product is CASGTNRGRTDTQYF.

The V gene is TRBV5-1, the J gene TRBJ2-5; D perhaps matches TRBD1 (5 bases). The CDR3 length is 14 residues. Germline V lookup: CDR1 SGHRS, CDR2 YFSETQ. This CDR3 reads CAPEITGIEETQYF. In DNA form, the CDR3 reads TGCGCACCCGAAATTACAGGAATCGAAGAGACCCAGTACTTC.

This clonotype was counted at least ten times. The chain recombines TRBV4-1 with TRBJ1-2; no clear D gene. The length of the CDR3 is 15 residues. Trimming took off 0 bases at V and 10 bases at J, with 18 bases between the two ends. Germline V gene lookup returns CDR1 MGHRA and CDR2 YSYEKL. The CDR3 region has the DNA TGCGCCAGCAGCCAAGATTTCTCTGGTCCTCTATCCTACACCTTC. Translation gives CASSQDFSGPLSYTF.

The rearrangement joins TRBV4-2 to TRBJ2-2; perhaps TRBD2 as D (5 bases). Germline V gives CDR1 LGHNA, CDR2 YNFKEQ. The CDR3 runs to 19 residues. V was shortened by 3 bases and J by 2 bases, with 22 bases between the two germline ends. In DNA, the CDR3 is TGTGCCAGCAGCCATCCCAGATCCACAAGCGGAGATAACACCGGGGAGCTGTTTTTT. Its protein product is CASSHPRSTSGDNTGELFF.

This clonotype has only a few counts. This chain joins TRBV5-6 and TRBJ2-7; 8 nucleotides align to TRBD2. CDR3 length: 15 amino acids. The ends lost 3 bases at V and 3 bases at J; junction bases unmatched: 8. Germline values: CDR1 SGHDT, CDR2 YYEEEE. In nucleotides, the CDR3 is TGTGCCAGCAGCTCTACTAGCGGAGAAAACTACGAGCAGTACTTC. Protein sequence: CASSSTSGENYEQYF.

The chain joins TRBV6-1 to TRBJ2-7; possibly TRBD1 for D (5 bases). Germline V gives CDR1 MNHNS, CDR2 SASEGT. The CDR3 is 15 residues long. Trimming took 4 bases from V and 3 from J, leaving 16 bases between them. As DNA, the CDR3 is TGTGCCAGCAGTGGCCCGGACACCTTAAACTACGAGCAGTACTTC. Translated: CASSGPDTLNYEQYF.

This clonotype was observed a handful of times. The chain employs TRBV2 and TRBJ2-7, with D perhaps matching TRBD2 (5 bases). In germline, CDR1 is SNHLY, CDR2 FYNNEI. The length of the CDR3 is 13 residues. Trimming cost V 7 bases and J 0 bases, with 10 bases left between them. The CDR3 spells CASNPTNSYEQYF. The DNA of the CDR3 is TGTGCCAGCAATCCGACTAACTCCTACGAGCAGTACTTC.